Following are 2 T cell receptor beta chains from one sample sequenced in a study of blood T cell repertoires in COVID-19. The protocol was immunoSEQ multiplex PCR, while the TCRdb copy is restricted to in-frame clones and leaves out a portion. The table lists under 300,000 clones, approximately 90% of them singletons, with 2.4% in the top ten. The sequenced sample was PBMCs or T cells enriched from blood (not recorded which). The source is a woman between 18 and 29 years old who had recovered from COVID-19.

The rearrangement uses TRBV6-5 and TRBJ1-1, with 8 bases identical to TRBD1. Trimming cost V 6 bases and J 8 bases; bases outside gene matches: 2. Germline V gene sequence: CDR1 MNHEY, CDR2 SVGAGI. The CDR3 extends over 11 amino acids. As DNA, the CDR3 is TGTGCCAGCAGCAGACAGGGGGAAGCTTTCTTT. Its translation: CASSRQGEAFF.

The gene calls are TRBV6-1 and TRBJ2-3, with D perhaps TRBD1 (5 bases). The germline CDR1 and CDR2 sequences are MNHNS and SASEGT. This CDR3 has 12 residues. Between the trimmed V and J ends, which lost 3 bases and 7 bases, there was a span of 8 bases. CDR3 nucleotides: TGTGCCAGCAGTGACCCAGGGTATACGCAGTATTTT. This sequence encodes CASSDPGYTQYF.